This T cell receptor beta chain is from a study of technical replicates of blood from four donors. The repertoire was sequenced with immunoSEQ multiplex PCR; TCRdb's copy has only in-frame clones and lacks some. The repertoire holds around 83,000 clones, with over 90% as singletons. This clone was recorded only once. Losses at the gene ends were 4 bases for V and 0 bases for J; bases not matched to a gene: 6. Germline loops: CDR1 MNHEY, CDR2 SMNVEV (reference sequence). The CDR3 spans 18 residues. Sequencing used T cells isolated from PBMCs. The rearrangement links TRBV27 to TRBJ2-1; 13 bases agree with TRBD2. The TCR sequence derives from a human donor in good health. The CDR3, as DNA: TGTGCCAGCAGTTGGGGACTAGCGGGAACCCGCTCCTACAATGAGCAGTTCTTC. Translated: CASSWGLAGTRSYNEQFF.